This T cell receptor beta chain was sequenced in a study of blood T cells in healthy people across ages. Healthy Caucasian individuals from Russia aged 6 to 90 were enrolled as donors. Each donor gave 9.5 to 10 milliliters of peripheral blood. A J-beta primer mix and a sample-barcoded 5' primer were used in a second PCR of roughly 7 to 12 cycles. TCRdb redid the calling of the 5' RACE reads with MiXCR, one entry per CDR3 protein. Counted here are over 1.5 million distinct CDR3 sequences, just under 50% occurring once; the ten biggest clones make up 2% to 2.5%. The CDR3 sequence is 17 residues long. In germline, CDR1 is SEHNR, CDR2 FQNEAQ (reference sequence). With 4 bases clipped from V and 5 bases from J, the junction kept 10 bases outside the gene matches.

The clonotype comes from a middle-aged woman in good health. This chain connects TRBV7-9 to TRBJ2-1, with 11 bases matching TRBD2. Sequenced: blood. The CDR3 loop reads CASSSPPGTSGHNEQFF. The CDR3 bases are TGTGCCAGCAGCTCCCCACCCGGGACTAGCGGACACAATGAGCAGTTCTTC.